This T cell receptor beta chain was profiled in a study of blood T cell repertoires in COVID-19. The assay was immunoSEQ multiplex PCR, and TCRdb's table has in-frame clones only and misses some. The sample holds 200,000 to 300,000 clones, about 82% seen once. Losses at the gene ends were 6 bases for V and 6 bases for J; bases not matched to a gene: 7. This CDR3 comprises 12 residues. In germline, CDR1 is SQVTM, CDR2 ANQGSEA. The receptor's source is a woman aged 45-65 years with acute COVID-19. The chain recombines TRBV29-1 with TRBJ1-1; TRBD1 matches 7 bases. The sample taken for sequencing was PBMCs or T cells enriched from blood (not recorded which). The CDR3 spells CSVAQGDAEAFF. The DNA of the CDR3 is TGCAGCGTCGCTCAGGGGGACGCTGAAGCTTTCTTT.